The 32 T cell receptor beta chains presented below share a single source sample, sequenced in a study of blood T cell repertoires in COVID-19 (dated by TCRdb to 2020 to 2022). Libraries came from the immunoSEQ multiplex PCR assay. TCRdb stores this immuneACCESS table with in-frame sequences only. Part of the clones is absent; in the studies checked, under half of the shortfall reflects unresolved V genes, and no reason is known for the rest. The sample has a few hundred thousand clones on record, around 89% of them singletons. The top ten constitute 5% to 7% of the sample. The material sequenced was peripheral blood. These receptors all come from a man younger than 30 who had recovered from COVID-19.

This clone was recorded a few times. The chain links TRBV18 to TRBJ2-7, with 7 nucleotides matching TRBD1. CDR1 KGHSH and CDR2 LQKENI come from the germline V gene. Trimming took 0 bases from V and 2 from J; bases not matched to a gene: 7. The CDR3 is made up of 16 amino acids. CDR3: CASSPPNRDSAYEQYF. The CDR3, as DNA: TGTGCCAGCTCACCACCTAACCGGGACAGTGCCTACGAGCAGTACTTC.

This clone came up once. The chain is built from TRBV6-5 and TRBJ2-1, with 16 bases that match TRBD2. After removal of 4 bases from V and 7 bases from J, the junction contained 1 base not matched to a gene. Germline assignment: CDR1 MNHEY and CDR2 SVGAGI. The CDR3 runs to 15 residues. This chain's CDR3 is CASSLGLAGGNEQFF. CDR3 in DNA: TGTGCCAGCAGTTTGGGACTAGCGGGGGGGAATGAGCAGTTCTTC.

The chain has TRBV4-2 and TRBJ1-2; D is perhaps TRBD1 (5 bases). This CDR3 contains 15 residues. The ends were cut back, 1 base at V and 1 base at J, with 10 bases in the middle. Germline assignment: CDR1 LGHNA and CDR2 YNFKEQ. The CDR3 spells CASSQVGAVNYGYTF. In DNA, the CDR3 is TGTGCCAGCAGCCAAGTAGGGGCGGTTAACTATGGCTACACCTTC.

The chain has TRBV4-3 and TRBJ2-1; 9 bases are shared with TRBD2. CDR1 LGHNA and CDR2 YSLEER come from the germline V gene. V lost 4 bases, J lost 9 bases, and 4 bases stayed unmatched. This CDR3 has 13 amino acids. The CDR3 bases are TGCGCCAGCAGCCCTAGCGGGGTAACTGAGCAGTTCTTC. This encodes CASSPSGVTEQFF.

The rearrangement links TRBV5-1 to TRBJ2-7; the D gene is possibly TRBD2 (6 bases). CDR3 length: 16 amino acids. The V gene's germline CDR1 is SGHRS and CDR2 YFSETQ. Deletions cut 0 bases from V and 0 bases from J, with 13 bases between. The CDR3 loop reads CASSLEPIGGSYEQYF. The CDR3 nucleotides are TGCGCCAGCAGCTTGGAACCCATCGGGGGCTCCTACGAGCAGTACTTC.

The chain joins TRBV5-4 to TRBJ2-7; no definite D call. This CDR3 comprises 15 residues. Germline V lookup: CDR1 SGHNT, CDR2 YYREEE (reference sequence). V was pared by 0 bases and J by 7 bases, with 17 bases between. CDR3 loop: CASSLGVEPSWEQYF. As DNA, the CDR3 is TGTGCCAGCAGCTTGGGCGTAGAGCCCTCTTGGGAGCAGTACTTC.

This chain links TRBV6-5 with TRBJ1-1, with D perhaps matching TRBD1 (5 bases). Trimming took 5 bases from V and 1 from J, leaving 5 bases between them. In germline, CDR1 is MNHEY, CDR2 SVGAGI. There are 12 residues in the CDR3. The chain's CDR3 is CASSTGNTEAFF. CDR3 in DNA: TGTGCCAGCAGTACAGGGAACACTGAAGCTTTCTTT.

This chain uses TRBV27 with TRBJ2-7, with 9 bases aligning to TRBD1. This CDR3 contains 14 residues. Trimming took 5 bases from V and 5 from J; bases not matched to a gene: 7. Germline CDR1 MNHEY, CDR2 SMNVEV (reference sequence). The CDR3 DNA follows: TGTGCCAGCAGTCCGGGACAGGGCACCCACGAGCAGTACTTC. This translates into CASSPGQGTHEQYF.

V usage is TRBV19 and J usage is TRBJ2-1, with 9 bases fitting TRBD1. CDR1 is LNHDA, CDR2 SQIVND, per germline (reference sequence). J lost 10 bases, V lost 3 bases, and 7 bases had no gene match. The CDR3 contains 14 residues. CDR3 loop: CASSMTGGTQEQFF. CDR3 nucleotides: TGTGCCAGTAGTATGACAGGGGGGACACAGGAGCAGTTCTTC.

This sequence joins TRBV7-9 and TRBJ2-7, with D possibly matching TRBD1 (6 bases). The CDR3 is 15 residues long. Looked up from germline, CDR1 is SEHNR and CDR2 is FQNEAQ (reference sequence). The germline V and J ends were trimmed by 5 bases and 3 bases, with 17 bases remaining between them. This CDR3 is CASSPPKDSSYEQYF. CDR3 DNA: TGTGCCAGCAGCCCCCCGAAGGACAGCAGCTACGAGCAGTACTTC.

The chain links TRBV6-5 to TRBJ2-7; D possibly corresponds to TRBD2 (6 bases). With 5 bases removed from V and 3 bases from J, the gap between germline ends came to 17 bases. This CDR3 spans 15 amino acids. Germline CDR1 MNHEY, CDR2 SVGAGI. CDR3: CASSPLGGRNYEQYF. In DNA form, the CDR3 reads TGTGCCAGCAGTCCCCTCGGGGGACGGAACTACGAGCAGTACTTC.

The rearrangement uses TRBV27 and TRBJ1-6, with D perhaps matching TRBD1 (5 bases). There are 15 residues in the CDR3. Germline V gene data show CDR1 as MNHEY and CDR2 as SMNVEV (reference sequence). The V and J ends lost 3 bases and 7 bases respectively, with 13 bases between them. The CDR3 DNA follows: TGTGCCAGCAGTTTCGTGGGGGGTACCAATTCACCCCTCCACTTT. Translating gives CASSFVGGTNSPLHF.

This chain joins TRBV7-3 and TRBJ1-1, with D possibly TRBD1 on 5 matching bases. Per the germline V gene, CDR1 is SGHTA and CDR2 is FQGTGA. Trimming shortened V by 1 base and J by 0 bases, and 9 bases separated the two germline ends. This CDR3 is 15 amino acids long. CDR3 region: CASSLMGGMNTEAFF. In DNA form, the CDR3 reads TGTGCCAGCAGCTTAATGGGGGGGATGAACACTGAAGCTTTCTTT. Based on the CDR3 plus reference TRBV7-3 and TRBJ1-1, the full variable domain is GAGVSQTPSNKVTEKGKYVELRCDPISGHTALYWYRQSLGQGPEFLIYFQGTGAADDSGLPNDRFFAVRPEGSVSTLKIQRTERGDSAVYLCASSLMGGMNTEAFFGQGTRLTVV.

J is TRBJ2-2 and V is TRBV18, with D hard to call. The CDR3 has 15 amino acids. V gave up 3 bases and J gave up 1 base, with 9 bases separating them. Germline V CDR1 and CDR2: KGHSH, LQKENI. This chain's CDR3 is CASSPYTKNTGELFF. DNA of the CDR3: TGTGCCAGCTCACCGTACACCAAGAACACCGGGGAGCTGTTTTTT.

The chain joins TRBV5-6 to TRBJ1-6; D perhaps matches TRBD1 (5 bases). V was pared by 0 bases and J by 10 bases, with 17 bases between. Germline V gives CDR1 SGHDT, CDR2 YYEEEE. The CDR3 extends over 16 amino acids. The CDR3 is CASSLEGSGIQSPLHF. In nucleotides, the CDR3 is TGTGCCAGCAGCTTGGAAGGCTCAGGGATACAGTCACCCCTCCACTTT.

This clone was picked up a small number of times. This rearrangement joins TRBV4-1 to TRBJ2-7, with TRBD1 matching 10 bases. CDR3 size: 18 residues. In germline, CDR1 is MGHRA, CDR2 YSYEKL. V was clipped by 2 bases and J by 7 bases; unmatched bases: 17. The CDR3 loop is CASSQKVLTRDRGREQYF. Here the CDR3 DNA reads TGCGCCAGCAGCCAAAAAGTCCTTACCCGGGACAGGGGTAGGGAGCAGTACTTC.

This chain connects TRBV6-1 to TRBJ2-7, with 9 bases matching TRBD2. CDR3 length: 17 amino acids. The trim removed 3 bases at V and 7 bases at J, leaving 16 bases unmatched. The germline V gene has CDR1 MNHNS and CDR2 SASEGT. The CDR3 DNA sequence: TGTGCCAGCAGTGAGGTTAAGGGGCTAGCGGGATTCAGGGAGCAGTACTTC. Protein: CASSEVKGLAGFREQYF.

The chain combines TRBV4-3 with TRBJ1-6; D uncertain. CDR1 and CDR2 from the germline V gene are LGHNA and YSLEER. V shed 3 bases and J shed 0 bases, with 12 bases lying between them. The CDR3 runs 17 residues. CDR3 protein: CASSQEMRSSYNSPLHF. In DNA, the CDR3 is TGCGCCAGCAGCCAGGAGATGCGGAGCTCCTATAATTCACCCCTCCACTTT.

A single count supports this clone. The J gene is TRBJ1-2, the V gene TRBV5-1; D remains unclear. There are 15 residues in the CDR3. V lost 0 bases to trimming and J lost 1 base, with 10 bases between them. The germline gives CDR1 SGHRS, CDR2 YFSETQ. In DNA, the CDR3 is TGCGCCAGCAGCTTGGGAGGGAGTTATAACTATGGCTACACCTTC. The encoded protein is CASSLGGSYNYGYTF. Filled out from reference TRBV5-1 and TRBJ1-2, the complete variable domain reads KAGVTQTPRYLIKTRGQQVTLSCSPISGHRSVSWYQQTPGQGLQFLFEYFSETQRNKGNFPGRFSGRQFSNSRSEMNVSTLELGDSALYLCASSLGGSYNYGYTFGSGTRLTVV.

The chain couples TRBV3-1 (or the pseudogene TRBV3-2) to TRBJ1-6; possible D gene TRBD1, 6 bases. Germline values: CDR1 LGHDT, CDR2 YNNKEL (reference sequence). CDR3 length equals 16 residues. V gave up 4 bases and J gave up 6 bases, with 16 bases separating them. CDR3 DNA sequence: TGTGCCAGCAGCCCTCGAGGCGGCAGGGGTAATTCACCCCTCCACTTT. Protein sequence: CASSPRGGRGNSPLHF.

The genes are TRBV3-1 (or the pseudogene TRBV3-2) and TRBJ2-7; 8 bases are a match to TRBD1. V lost 4 bases, J lost 5 bases, and 7 bases stayed unmatched. The CDR3 covers 14 residues. Germline-derived CDR1 and CDR2 are LGHDT and YNNKEL (reference sequence). CDR3 sequence reads: CASSLTDRGDEQYF. The CDR3 DNA follows: TGTGCCAGCAGCCTCACAGACAGGGGCGACGAGCAGTACTTC.

The chain is built from TRBV4-3 and TRBJ1-3, with D uncertain. Germline assignment: CDR1 LGHNA and CDR2 YSLEER. The CDR3 is 16 residues long. V was shortened by 0 bases and J by 0 bases, with 9 bases between the two germline ends. CDR3 loop: CASSQDVGSSGNTIYF. The CDR3 DNA reads as TGCGCCAGCAGCCAAGATGTCGGGAGCTCTGGAAACACCATATATTTT.

The gene calls are TRBV4-1 and TRBJ1-4; D gene ambiguous. The CDR3 totals 14 residues. Trimming cost V 3 bases and J 4 bases, with 9 bases left between them. Germline V gives CDR1 MGHRA, CDR2 YSYEKL. The chain's CDR3 is CASSQPGINEKLFF. The CDR3 region has the DNA TGCGCCAGCAGCCAGCCGGGAATTAATGAAAAACTGTTTTTT.

V and J are TRBV4-3 and TRBJ1-1; perhaps TRBD1 as D (5 bases). CDR1 and CDR2 (germline): LGHNA, YSLEER. Trimming took 1 base from V and 3 from J, leaving 18 bases between them. The CDR3 extends over 17 amino acids. The CDR3 DNA sequence: TGCGCCAGCAGCCAAGTTCCGGCAGGGAAGTATGACACTGAAGCTTTCTTT. This gives the protein CASSQVPAGKYDTEAFF.

V is TRBV7-8 and J is TRBJ2-1, with 9 bases fitting TRBD2. The CDR3 covers 15 residues. Germline values: CDR1 SGHVS, CDR2 FQNEAQ. J was trimmed by 5 bases and V by 4 bases; bases with no gene match: 6. The CDR3 is CASSWSGRPHNEQFF. Here the CDR3 DNA reads TGTGCCAGCAGCTGGAGCGGGAGGCCCCACAATGAGCAGTTCTTC.

V usage is TRBV6-1 and J usage is TRBJ2-7, with 10 bases that match TRBD1. The CDR3 runs to 16 residues. With V trimmed by 4 bases and J by 4 bases, 10 bases remained unmatched. Germline-derived CDR1 and CDR2 are MNHNS and SASEGT. The CDR3 spells CASSGPGTGDPYEQYF. CDR3 nucleotides: TGTGCCAGCAGTGGACCCGGGACAGGGGACCCATACGAGCAGTACTTC.

This clone was seen only once. The gene calls are TRBV19 and TRBJ1-2; 7 bases are a match to TRBD1. Germline loops: CDR1 LNHDA, CDR2 SQIVND (reference sequence). The CDR3 totals 11 residues. The CDR3: CVSGQADGYTF. CDR3 DNA: TGTGTCTCCGGACAGGCCGATGGCTACACCTTC.

This chain uses TRBV4-1 with TRBJ2-3, with 10 bases matching TRBD2. V lost 4 bases, J lost 5 bases, and 9 bases stayed unmatched. Germline loops: CDR1 MGHRA, CDR2 YSYEKL. The CDR3 extends over 16 amino acids. The chain's CDR3 is CASSLQREGPIDTQYF. CDR3 sequence (DNA): TGCGCCAGCAGCCTTCAGCGGGAGGGCCCGATAGATACGCAGTATTTT.

This clone was seen once. The chain's CDR3 is CARGTANYGYTF. CDR3 nucleotides: TGTGCCAGAGGGACAGCTAACTATGGCTACACCTTC. The V gene is TRBV6-5, the J gene TRBJ1-2; 7 bases are a match to TRBD1. Germline CDR1 MNHEY, CDR2 SVGAGI. The CDR3 extends over 12 amino acids. J lost 0 bases, V lost 9 bases, and 1 base had no gene match.

This clone was recorded only once. The chain combines TRBV4-2 with TRBJ2-3, with 9 bases matching TRBD1. Germline V gene lookup returns CDR1 LGHNA and CDR2 YNFKEQ. V was pared by 0 bases and J by 2 bases, with 6 bases of the junction left unmatched. CDR3 length: 17 amino acids. The CDR3 DNA reads TGTGCCAGCAGCCAAGATTGGGGGACAGGGTTCACAGATACGCAGTATTTT. This codes for CASSQDWGTGFTDTQYF.

J is TRBJ1-4 and V is TRBV5-6; D may be TRBD1 (6 bases). Trimming stripped 2 bases from V and 7 bases from J, with 12 bases between. The CDR3 is made up of 14 amino acids. CDR1 and CDR2 from the germline V gene are SGHDT and YYEEEE. The CDR3 nucleotides read TGTGCCAGCAGCTTAGCAGGGGTGTTTGAAAAACTGTTTTTT. Translating gives CASSLAGVFEKLFF.

This chain's CDR3 is CASSVLAGVGLYEQYF. CDR3 bases: TGTGCCAGCAGCGTTCTAGCGGGAGTTGGGTTATACGAGCAGTACTTC. The V and J genes are TRBV9 and TRBJ2-7, with 10 nucleotides matching TRBD2. In germline, CDR1 is SGDLS, CDR2 YYNGEE. Unmatched junction bases numbered 9, after V lost 2 bases and J lost 4 bases. The CDR3 sequence is 16 residues long.